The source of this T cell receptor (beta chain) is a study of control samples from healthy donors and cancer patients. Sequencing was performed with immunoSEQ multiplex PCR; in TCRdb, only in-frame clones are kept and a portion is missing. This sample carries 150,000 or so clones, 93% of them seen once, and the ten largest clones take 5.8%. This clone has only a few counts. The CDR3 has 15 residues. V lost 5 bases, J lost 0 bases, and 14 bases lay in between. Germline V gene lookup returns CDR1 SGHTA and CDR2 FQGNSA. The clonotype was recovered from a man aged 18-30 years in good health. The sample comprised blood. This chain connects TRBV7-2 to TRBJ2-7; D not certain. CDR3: CASSPLLWGSYEQYF. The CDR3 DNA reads TGTGCCAGCAGCCCACTACTCTGGGGCTCCTACGAGCAGTACTTC.